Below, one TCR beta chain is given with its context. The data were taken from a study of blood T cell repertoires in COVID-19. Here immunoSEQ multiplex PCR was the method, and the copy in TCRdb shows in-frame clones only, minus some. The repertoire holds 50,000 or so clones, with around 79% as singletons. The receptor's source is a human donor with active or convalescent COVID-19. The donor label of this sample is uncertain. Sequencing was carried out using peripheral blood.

The CDR3 loop reads CASIPRGAPGTNEKLFF. The CDR3 DNA is TGTGCCAGCATTCCCCGGGGGGCCCCCGGTACTAATGAAAAACTGTTTTTT. The genes are TRBV7-3 and TRBJ1-4; TRBD1 is a possible D gene (6 bases). Germline CDR1 and CDR2: SGHTA and FQGTGA. V dropped 7 bases and J dropped 2 bases, with 20 bases sitting between them. This CDR3 contains 17 residues. Filled out from reference TRBV7-3 and TRBJ1-4, the complete variable domain reads GAGVSQTPSNKVTEKGKYVELRCDPISGHTALYWYRQSLGQGPEFLIYFQGTGAADDSGLPNDRFFAVRPEGSVSTLKIQRTERGDSAVYLCASIPRGAPGTNEKLFFGSGTQLSVL.